The sequence of this T cell receptor beta chain was determined in a study of human T cells and chemical hapten exposure. Background on the study: Diphenylcyclopropenone was administered weekly to the scalp of patients throughout the roughly 24-week study.

The time point was: patch test 1, 2 weeks after DPC sensitization. Treatment given: therapeutic diphenylcyclopropenone sensitization with weekly scalp DPC. Study-level points and caveats: Patch test score showed a positive correlation with PT1 expanded TCR counts. High-frequency TCRs, those above 1 in 1000, stayed the same after DPC sensitization.

This clonotype showed up many times. What it binds is unknown. Germline V gene data show CDR1 as MDHEN and CDR2 as SYDVKM. Between the trimmed V and J ends, which lost 4 bases and 1 base, there was a span of 6 bases. The CDR3 runs 13 residues. MiXCR, run by TCRdb on the RACE reads, gives a single entry per CDR3 protein. The table has fewer than 400,000 distinct CDR3 sequences, roughly 6.9% seen once; the top ten hold roughly 7.9%. This specimen was whole blood, taken in connection with sensitization to the hapten diphenylcyclopropenone (DPC). The receptor's source is a woman between 18 and 29 years old with alopecia areata. Some clones in this sample may be carry-over from other donors' samples. This chain uses TRBV28 with TRBJ2-3, with D perhaps matching TRBD1 (6 bases). The CDR3 is CASSSGGTDTQYF. In DNA form, the CDR3 reads TGTGCCAGCAGTTCAGGGGGCACAGATACGCAGTATTTT.